Following are 13 T cell receptor beta chains from one sample sequenced in a study of naive and memory T cell subsets. An equimolar mix of two oligonucleotides served as the beta constant-region primer for TRBC1 and TRBC2. Four rounds of PCR amplified the ligated cDNA using nested alpha and beta constant-region primers plus SP2. From the UMI-ligation and nested PCR reads, TCRdb called clonotypes with MiXCR, one entry per CDR3 protein. The data show about 8,000 distinct CDR3 sequences, with roughly 29% seen just once and around 63% held by the top ten. The sequencing sample was made of CD8+ TEMRA cells from blood. Documented subset: effector memory re-expressing CD45RA, CD45RA+ CD27-. The source is a human donor in good health.

The chain employs TRBV13 and TRBJ2-7; D ambiguous. The CDR3 totals 14 residues. V was cut by 0 bases and J by 3 bases, with 9 bases left in between. CDR1 is PRHDT and CDR2 is FYEKMQ in the germline V gene (reference sequence). CDR3 region: CASSLGGSYYEQYF. The CDR3 bases are TGTGCCAGCAGCTTAGGGGGTAGTTACTACGAGCAGTACTTC.

The chain is built from TRBV30 and TRBJ2-5; 8 bases align to TRBD1. The CDR3 is made up of 14 amino acids. V dropped 1 base and J dropped 5; count of bases not matched to a gene: 6. In germline, CDR1 is GTSNPN, CDR2 SVGIG (reference sequence). The DNA for the CDR3 is TGTGCCTGGAGTGCCCTGACAGGGGAGGAGACCCAGTACTTC. Amino acid sequence: CAWSALTGEETQYF.

Only a few counts were recorded for this clonotype. The J gene is TRBJ2-7, the V gene TRBV4-2; no reliable D call. Germline V gene lookup returns CDR1 LGHNA and CDR2 YNFKEQ. V lost 4 bases and J lost 0, with 10 bases in between. The CDR3 runs to 14 residues. CDR3 coding DNA: TGTGCCAGCAGCCCGCACGGCGCCTCCTACGAGCAGTACTTC. Protein: CASSPHGASYEQYF.

The chain employs TRBV11-2 and TRBJ2-5, with D possibly being TRBD2 (6 bases). The CDR3 consists of 19 residues. The germline V gene has CDR1 SGHAT and CDR2 FQNNGV. The V end was cut by 2 bases, the J end by 0 bases, with 22 bases between. CDR3 sequence (DNA): TGTGCCAGCAGCTTACTTGCCCTAGCGACCCTCGGGTACCAAGAGACCCAGTACTTC. Its protein product is CASSLLALATLGYQETQYF.

This sequence joins TRBV6-4 and TRBJ1-1; D gene ambiguous. The CDR3 runs to 13 residues. Germline-derived CDR1 and CDR2 are MRHNA and SNTAGT. Trimming took 6 bases from V and 0 from J, leaving 8 bases between them. CDR3 sequence reads: CASREELNTEAFF. The CDR3, as DNA: TGTGCCAGCAGAGAAGAGCTGAACACTGAAGCTTTCTTT.

There are many counts of this clonotype. J is TRBJ2-5 and V is TRBV19; TRBD2 might be the D (5 bases). Germline V lookup: CDR1 LNHDA, CDR2 SQIVND (reference sequence). V lost 4 bases, J lost 1 base, and 7 bases lay in between. The CDR3 sequence is 13 residues long. CDR3 residues: CASSKDFQETQYF. The DNA for the CDR3 is TGTGCCAGTAGTAAGGACTTCCAAGAGACCCAGTACTTC.

This clonotype was recorded a few times. This sequence joins TRBV7-3 and TRBJ2-3; 8 nucleotides match TRBD1. V shed 4 bases and J 3 bases; nucleotides not matched to a gene: 6. Germline V gene data show CDR1 as SGHTA and CDR2 as FQGTGA. The CDR3 length is 15 residues. The DNA of the CDR3 is TGTGCCAGCAGCTGGACAGGGATGGTGACAGATACGCAGTATTTT. This sequence encodes CASSWTGMVTDTQYF.

V gene TRBV6-5 combines with J gene TRBJ1-2, with 9 positions matching TRBD1. V dropped 7 bases and J dropped 7; count of bases not matched to a gene: 7. The CDR3 has 13 residues. CDR1 and CDR2 (germline): MNHEY, SVGAGI. The CDR3 here is CASKGGQGAGYTF. DNA of the CDR3: TGTGCCAGCAAAGGGGGACAGGGAGCTGGCTACACCTTC.

The chain combines TRBV20-1 with TRBJ2-7; D is uncertain. CDR3 length: 14 residues. Trimming shortened V by 4 bases and J by 0 bases, and 13 bases separated the two germline ends. The germline gives CDR1 DFQATT, CDR2 SNEGSKA (reference sequence). This CDR3 reads CSATRQVSSYEQYF. CDR3 in DNA: TGCAGTGCTACCCGGCAGGTCAGCTCCTACGAGCAGTACTTC.

V usage is TRBV13 and J usage is TRBJ2-3; no clear D gene. Germline CDR1 reads PRHDT; CDR2 reads FYEKMQ (reference sequence). With 5 bases removed from V and 4 bases from J, the gap between germline ends came to 7 bases. The CDR3 has 12 amino acids. For the CDR3, the DNA is TGTGCCAGCAGCCCCGGGCCAGATACGCAGTATTTT. This codes for CASSPGPDTQYF.

The chain combines TRBV27 with TRBJ1-5; D perhaps matches TRBD1 (5 bases). Germline-derived CDR1 and CDR2 are MNHEY and SMNVEV (reference sequence). The CDR3 spans 16 residues. The V end was cut by 5 bases, the J end by 2 bases, with 16 bases between. CDR3 nucleotides: TGTGCCAGCAGTCACAGGTCCTACCAGGGCAATCAGCCCCAGCATTTT. Translated: CASSHRSYQGNQPQHF.

CDR3 residues: CASSSAGTSGRALEETQYF. CDR3 DNA sequence: TGTGCCAGCAGCTCAGCCGGGACTAGCGGGAGGGCCCTCGAAGAGACCCAGTACTTC. The rearrangement joins TRBV7-8 to TRBJ2-5, with TRBD2 matching 16 bases. Germline CDR1 and CDR2: SGHVS and FQNEAQ. Trimming removed 4 bases from V and 3 bases from J; junction bases left unmatched: 11. The length of the CDR3 is 19 residues.

This clonotype was observed many times. The chain couples TRBV20-1 to TRBJ2-7, with 8 bases identical to TRBD2. Germline V lookup: CDR1 DFQATT, CDR2 SNEGSKA (reference sequence). This CDR3 is 13 amino acids long. With V trimmed by 6 bases and J by 0 bases, 4 bases remained unmatched. The CDR3 region has the DNA TGCAGTGCATTAGCGGGGAACTCCTACGAGCAGTACTTC. Translating it yields CSALAGNSYEQYF.